This TCR beta chain was obtained from a study of type 1 regulatory T cells. At the level of the study: This in vitro CD4 product, T-allo10, is enriched for Tr1 cells and alloantigen-specific. Overall study results and limits: Type 1 regulatory T cells had a more restricted TCR repertoire than non-type 1 regulatory T cells.

The CDR3 runs 15 residues. V lost 7 bases and J lost 1, with 16 bases in between. Germline V gene lookup returns CDR1 MRHNA and CDR2 SNTAGT. TCRdb analysed the reads with MiXCR anew, one entry per CDR3 protein. The top ten hold less than 2% of the sample, which has about 62,000 distinct CDR3 sequences, 62% seen once. As concerns this clonotype: The target antigen is unknown.

Source material: cultured non-Tr1 T cells, either the whole culture or a sorted T cell fraction (not recorded which). The TCR was taken from a human donor in good health. The chain links TRBV6-4 to TRBJ1-1, with D hard to call. Here the CDR3 reads CASKVDMEGNTEAFF. The CDR3 DNA reads as TGTGCCAGCAAGGTCGATATGGAGGGGAACACTGAAGCTTTCTTT.